The 27 T cell receptor beta chains below were found in one sample sequenced in a study of cytomegalovirus exposure and HLA in healthy donors. Use of 60 Vbeta and 13 Jbeta primers characterized the PCR. Profiling relied on immunoSEQ multiplex PCR, and the TCRdb table lists in-frame clones only, not all of them. This sample's table reports about 160,000 clones. Sequencing was carried out using PBMCs. These receptors were obtained from a woman aged 60-75 years in good health and CMV-seronegative.

For this clone: An end of the junction differs from the germline gene, which may be a read error. The J gene is TRBJ1-1, the V gene TRBV14; D may be TRBD1 (5 bases). CDR1 and CDR2 from the germline V gene are SGHDN and FVKESK. There are 13 residues in the CDR3. CDR3 nucleotides: TGTGCCAACAGCCCCCCAGGGATCACTGAAGCTTTCTTT. It yields the protein CANSPPGITEAFF.

This chain joins TRBV5-1 and TRBJ2-4, with D hard to call. Germline CDR1 is SGHRS and CDR2 is YFSETQ. The CDR3 has 15 residues. Trimming pared 0 bases from V and 8 bases from J, leaving 15 bases between. CDR3 coding DNA: TGCGCCAGCAGCTTGGAGACTTACCAGTTTGACATTCAGTACTTC. Translating gives CASSLETYQFDIQYF.

The chain joins TRBV6-5 to TRBJ1-2; no clear D gene. Germline V CDR1 and CDR2: MNHEY, SVGAGI. This CDR3 has 16 residues. With 2 bases removed from V and 5 bases from J, the gap between germline ends came to 18 bases. In DNA, the CDR3 is TGTGCCAGCAGTTACGGTGGAGGGCAGACCCCATATGGCTACACCTTC. The encoded protein is CASSYGGGQTPYGYTF.

V is TRBV7-6 and J is TRBJ2-7; D might be TRBD2 (6 bases). Trimming took off 5 bases at V and 3 bases at J, with 20 bases between the two ends. The CDR3 has 16 amino acids. Germline V CDR1 and CDR2: SGHVS, FNYEAQ. The CDR3 bases are TGTGCCAGCAGCCCCATTGGGGGAGGTGGTAACTACGAGCAGTACTTC. It is translated as CASSPIGGGGNYEQYF. The full variable domain, with the rest looked up from reference TRBV7-6 and TRBJ2-7, is GAGVSQSPRYKVTKRGQDVALRCDPISGHVSLYWYRQALGQGPEFLTYFNYEAQQDKSGLPNDRFSAERPEGSISTLTIQRTEQRDSAMYRCASSPIGGGGNYEQYFGPGTRLTVT.

The genes are TRBV10-3 and TRBJ2-5; TRBD1 matches 10 bases. V was clipped by 10 bases and J by 4 bases; unmatched bases: 12. The CDR3 length is 15 residues. The germline V gene encodes CDR1 ENHRY and CDR2 SYGVKD. CDR3 sequence (DNA): TGTGCCACCACTGAGGGGGACAGGGGAGGAGAGACCCAGTACTTC. It is translated as CATTEGDRGGETQYF.

The chain carries TRBV19 and TRBJ1-1; D is perhaps TRBD1 (6 bases). Trimming left V 5 bases short and J 4 bases short, with 14 bases between. Germline loops: CDR1 LNHDA, CDR2 SQIVND (reference sequence). There are 14 residues in the CDR3. CDR3 protein: CASSYYTGLTEAFF. CDR3 bases: TGTGCCAGTAGTTACTATACAGGGCTCACTGAAGCTTTCTTT.

The rearrangement joins TRBV7-3 to TRBJ2-3, with 12 bases matching TRBD2. Germline V CDR1 and CDR2: SGHTA, FQGTGA. V was clipped by 5 bases and J by 1 base; unmatched bases: 1. The CDR3 runs to 15 residues. The CDR3 is CASSRTSGGTDTQYF. In DNA form, the CDR3 reads TGTGCCAGCAGCCGGACTAGCGGGGGCACAGATACGCAGTATTTT.

The chain uses TRBV2 and TRBJ1-1; no reliable D call. This CDR3 region has 15 residues. Between the trimmed V and J ends, which lost 5 bases and 0 bases, there was a span of 13 bases. In germline, CDR1 is SNHLY, CDR2 FYNNEI. The CDR3 here is CASSHRQPLNTEAFF. The CDR3 DNA reads as TGTGCCAGCAGTCACCGACAACCTCTGAACACTGAAGCTTTCTTT. Filled out from reference TRBV2 and TRBJ1-1, the complete variable domain reads EPEVTQTPSHQVTQMGQEVILRCVPISNHLYFYWYRQILGQKVEFLVSFYNNEISEKSEIFDDQFSVERPDGSNFTLKIRSTKLEDSAMYFCASSHRQPLNTEAFFGQGTRLTVV.

V gene TRBV12-5 combines with J gene TRBJ2-2; D perhaps matches TRBD1 (5 bases). The V gene lost 9 bases and the J gene lost 2 bases, with 13 bases spanning the gap. This CDR3 region has 14 residues. Germline loops: CDR1 LGHNT, CDR2 FRNRAP. The CDR3 DNA sequence: TGTGCTAGCCGGCAGGGAAGTAACACCGGGGAGCTGTTTTTT. It specifies CASRQGSNTGELFF.

The V call is TRBV19, the J call TRBJ2-7; D possibly corresponds to TRBD2 (5 bases). Germline CDR1 and CDR2: LNHDA and SQIVND (reference sequence). The CDR3 has 14 residues. Between the trimmed V and J ends, which lost 7 bases and 4 bases, there was a span of 17 bases. The CDR3 loop reads CASTRGKGLYEQYF. As DNA, the CDR3 is TGTGCCAGTACCCGGGGAAAGGGCCTTTACGAGCAGTACTTC.

The CDR3 nucleotides are TGTGCCAGCAGCTTGGGTGGGGGCCTGCCCACCTACGAGCAGTACTTC. Translated, it gives CASSLGGGLPTYEQYF. The V and J genes are TRBV5-5 and TRBJ2-7; maybe TRBD1 (6 bases). The V end was cut by 0 bases, the J end by 2 bases, with 15 bases between. From germline, CDR1 is SGHKS and CDR2 YYEKEE (reference sequence). The CDR3 runs to 16 residues.

The chain has TRBV5-4 and TRBJ2-2, with 7 bases matching TRBD1. V was pared by 4 bases and J by 1 base, with 4 bases of the junction left unmatched. The CDR3 is made up of 15 amino acids. Germline CDR1 is SGHNT and CDR2 is YYREEE (reference sequence). The CDR3 protein is CASSPRTGNTGELFF. CDR3 nucleotides: TGTGCCAGCAGCCCTAGGACAGGGAACACCGGGGAGCTGTTTTTT.

This chain connects TRBV7-2 to TRBJ2-3; a weak D match, TRBD2 (5 bases). V dropped 6 bases and J dropped 9 bases, with 16 bases sitting between them. Germline V gives CDR1 SGHTA, CDR2 FQGNSA. This CDR3 is built from 13 residues. CDR3 sequence: CASSRTVPGTQYF. In DNA, the CDR3 is TGTGCCAGCAGTCGGACTGTGCCAGGCACGCAGTATTTT.

The rearrangement links TRBV5-1 to TRBJ2-7, with TRBD1 matching 8 bases. Germline CDR1 SGHRS, CDR2 YFSETQ. Losses at the gene ends were 1 base for V and 3 bases for J; bases not matched to a gene: 0. CDR3 length equals 13 residues. The CDR3 sequence is CASSLTGGYEQYF. DNA of the CDR3: TGCGCCAGCAGCTTGACAGGGGGCTACGAGCAGTACTTC. The variable domain in full, with the rest retrieved from reference TRBV5-1 and TRBJ2-7, is KAGVTQTPRYLIKTRGQQVTLSCSPISGHRSVSWYQQTPGQGLQFLFEYFSETQRNKGNFPGRFSGRQFSNSRSEMNVSTLELGDSALYLCASSLTGGYEQYFGPGTRLTVT.

The V gene is TRBV7-9, the J gene TRBJ2-5; tentative D call: TRBD2 (6 bases). Between the trimmed V and J ends, which lost 1 base and 2 bases, there was a span of 14 bases. The length of the CDR3 is 16 residues. Germline V CDR1 and CDR2: SEHNR, FQNEAQ (reference sequence). The CDR3 DNA sequence: TGTGCCAGCAGCTTAGTGGGGGACTGGCCTCAAGAGACCCAGTACTTC. Translating gives CASSLVGDWPQETQYF.

The chain has TRBV5-1 and TRBJ1-1; TRBD1 matches 11 bases. The CDR3 has 16 amino acids. CDR1 and CDR2 (germline): SGHRS, YFSETQ. After removal of 4 bases from V and 0 bases from J, the junction contained 5 bases not matched to a gene. CDR3 loop: CASSNGQGAMNTEAFF. The DNA for the CDR3 is TGCGCCAGCAGCAACGGACAGGGGGCTATGAACACTGAAGCTTTCTTT.

This chain links TRBV2 with TRBJ2-3, with TRBD2 as a possible D gene (7 bases). The CDR3 extends over 16 amino acids. CDR1 is SNHLY, CDR2 FYNNEI, per germline. Trimming stripped 6 bases from V and 7 bases from J, with 23 bases between. CDR3 region: CASRAGAQGSIYTQYF. In DNA form, the CDR3 reads TGTGCCAGCAGGGCGGGGGCCCAGGGGAGCATATATACGCAGTATTTT. The entire variable domain, with the rest obtained from reference TRBV2 and TRBJ2-3, is as follows: EPEVTQTPSHQVTQMGQEVILRCVPISNHLYFYWYRQILGQKVEFLVSFYNNEISEKSEIFDDQFSVERPDGSNFTLKIRSTKLEDSAMYFCASRAGAQGSIYTQYFGPGTRLTVL.

CDR3 nucleotide sequence: TGTGCCAGTAGTACCCGTACCCTATTCCCCGGGACAGGGGGCTTGGACGAGCAGTACTTC. Encoded protein: CASSTRTLFPGTGGLDEQYF. This chain links TRBV19 with TRBJ2-7, with 12 bases fitting TRBD1. Germline V gives CDR1 LNHDA, CDR2 SQIVND (reference sequence). Trimming cost V 4 bases and J 5 bases; bases outside gene matches: 21. This CDR3 has 20 residues.

This chain joins TRBV6-5 and TRBJ2-7; 7 positions match TRBD1. This CDR3 contains 14 residues. With V trimmed by 5 bases and J by 2 bases, 6 bases remained unmatched. In germline, CDR1 is MNHEY, CDR2 SVGAGI. CDR3 bases: TGTGCCAGCAGTCACCCCGGGACAGCCTACGAGCAGTACTTC. Its translation: CASSHPGTAYEQYF.

The CDR3 here is CASSFQWNTEAFF. CDR3 DNA: TGTGCCAGCAGCTTCCAGTGGAACACTGAAGCTTTCTTT. The gene calls are TRBV7-2 and TRBJ1-1; D gene uncertain. The CDR3 totals 13 residues. Germline V gene sequence: CDR1 SGHTA, CDR2 FQGNSA. The V end lost 3 bases, the J end lost 1 base, and 6 bases lay between the germline ends.

The chain employs TRBV4-1 and TRBJ1-4; D unresolved. Between the trimmed V and J ends, which lost 1 base and 8 bases, there was a span of 20 bases. Germline V gives CDR1 MGHRA, CDR2 YSYEKL. CDR3 length: 17 residues. The CDR3 DNA reads as TGCGCCAGCAGCCAAGCCCCCCCCGTTGGGAGGAGCGAAAAACTGTTTTTT. Translating gives CASSQAPPVGRSEKLFF.

This chain joins TRBV4-2 and TRBJ2-2; the D gene is possibly TRBD1 (5 bases). Trimming cost V 0 bases and J 0 bases, with 11 bases left between them. The germline V gene encodes CDR1 LGHNA and CDR2 YNFKEQ. The CDR3 length is 17 residues. The CDR3 sequence: CASSQDQGSSNTGELFF. DNA of the CDR3: TGTGCCAGCAGCCAAGATCAGGGCAGTTCGAACACCGGGGAGCTGTTTTTT.

The chain employs TRBV19 and TRBJ2-7, with D maybe TRBD1 (5 bases). This CDR3 has 12 residues. Deletions cut 5 bases from V and 7 bases from J, with 12 bases between. The germline gives CDR1 LNHDA, CDR2 SQIVND (reference sequence). The CDR3 DNA reads as TGTGCCAGTAGTCTCCCCCCAGGGGAGCAGTACTTC. It encodes CASSLPPGEQYF.

V and J are TRBV2 and TRBJ2-1; 12 bases match TRBD2. V lost 8 bases to trimming and J lost 5 bases; unmatched junction nucleotides: 10. The CDR3 sequence is 16 residues long. Germline V gene lookup returns CDR1 SNHLY and CDR2 FYNNEI. In nucleotides, the CDR3 is TGTGCCAGCTCGACTAGCGGGAGTGGTGAGGACAATGAGCAGTTCTTC. This gives the protein CASSTSGSGEDNEQFF.

The chain joins TRBV4-2 to TRBJ2-5, with 8 bases lining up with TRBD1. The trim removed 2 bases at V and 5 bases at J, leaving 13 bases unmatched. The CDR3 extends over 17 amino acids. Germline V gene lookup returns CDR1 LGHNA and CDR2 YNFKEQ. The DNA of the CDR3 is TGTGCCAGCAGCCAAAACCCTCGGTCCAGGGGGCCTGAGACCCAGTACTTC. Protein sequence: CASSQNPRSRGPETQYF.

The rearrangement joins TRBV5-1 to TRBJ1-1; tentative D call: TRBD1 (5 bases). The CDR3 is 14 residues long. The V and J ends lost 4 bases and 6 bases respectively, with 16 bases between them. Germline CDR1 is SGHRS and CDR2 is YFSETQ. The CDR3 protein is CASSPTRWGAEAFF. For the CDR3, the DNA is TGCGCCAGCAGCCCAACCCGGTGGGGCGCTGAAGCTTTCTTT.

The rearrangement joins TRBV4-3 to TRBJ1-5, with D perhaps matching TRBD1 (6 bases). The CDR3 contains 16 residues. With 0 bases removed from V and 1 base from J, the gap between germline ends came to 10 bases. Germline lookup yields CDR1 LGHNA and CDR2 YSLEER. DNA for the CDR3: TGCGCCAGCAGCCAAGATGCCAGGGGAAGCAATCAGCCCCAGCATTTT. This translates into CASSQDARGSNQPQHF.